One and the same sample provided the 2 T cell receptor beta chains below, sequenced in a study of beta chain features in type 1 diabetes. What was sequenced were expressed TCRB transcripts, since all of the isolated RNA had been reverse transcribed. Profiled with immunoSEQ multiplex PCR; TCRdb holds only in-frame clones, not every one. The sample includes about 130,000 clones, about a tenth of them seen just once. Sequencing input: central memory CD4+ T cells from blood. These TCRs come from a man between 18 and 29 years old in good health.

This clone was detected a few times. The rearrangement links TRBV30 to TRBJ2-3; 8 positions agree with TRBD2. CDR1 is GTSNPN, CDR2 SVGIG, per germline (reference sequence). CDR3 length: 14 residues. With 2 bases clipped from V and 4 bases from J, the junction kept 5 bases outside the gene matches. CDR3 protein: CAWSIRGGSDTQYF. CDR3 DNA: TGTGCCTGGAGTATTCGGGGGGGGTCAGATACGCAGTATTTT.

This clone was observed a few times. The J gene is TRBJ2-3, the V gene TRBV7-9, with D possibly matching TRBD2 (6 bases). Germline V gene sequence: CDR1 SEHNR, CDR2 FQNEAQ (reference sequence). CDR3 length: 13 amino acids. Between the trimmed V and J ends, which lost 4 bases and 4 bases, there was a span of 9 bases. Here the CDR3 DNA reads TGTGCCAGCAGCTCCTGGGGGGCAGATACGCAGTATTTT. This translates into CASSSWGADTQYF. The entire variable domain, with the rest obtained from reference TRBV7-9 and TRBJ2-3, is as follows: DTGVSQNPRHKITKRGQNVTFRCDPISEHNRLYWYRQTLGQGPEFLTYFQNEAQLEKSRLLSDRFSAERPKGSFSTLEIQRTEQGDSAMYLCASSSWGADTQYFGPGTRLTVL.